This T cell receptor beta chain derives from a study of blood T cell repertoires in COVID-19. The wider study: The samples span acute and convalescent COVID-19 from the United States, Italy and Spain.

This CDR3 has 16 amino acids. V lost 0 bases to trimming and J lost 8 bases; unmatched junction nucleotides: 9. The germline gives CDR1 SGHRS, CDR2 YFSETQ. Clones were sequenced by immunoSEQ multiplex PCR, and TCRdb holds only the in-frame ones, with some missing. The table shows some 120,000 clones, with just under 90% occurring only once. Material for sequencing was peripheral blood. This TCR was recovered from a woman aged 45-59 years with acute or convalescent COVID-19. The rearrangement joins TRBV5-1 to TRBJ2-1; 9 nucleotides align to TRBD2. The CDR3 DNA sequence: TGCGCCAGCAGCTTGGTGCTAGCGGGAAAATTTGATGAGCAGTTCTTC. It translates to CASSLVLAGKFDEQFF.